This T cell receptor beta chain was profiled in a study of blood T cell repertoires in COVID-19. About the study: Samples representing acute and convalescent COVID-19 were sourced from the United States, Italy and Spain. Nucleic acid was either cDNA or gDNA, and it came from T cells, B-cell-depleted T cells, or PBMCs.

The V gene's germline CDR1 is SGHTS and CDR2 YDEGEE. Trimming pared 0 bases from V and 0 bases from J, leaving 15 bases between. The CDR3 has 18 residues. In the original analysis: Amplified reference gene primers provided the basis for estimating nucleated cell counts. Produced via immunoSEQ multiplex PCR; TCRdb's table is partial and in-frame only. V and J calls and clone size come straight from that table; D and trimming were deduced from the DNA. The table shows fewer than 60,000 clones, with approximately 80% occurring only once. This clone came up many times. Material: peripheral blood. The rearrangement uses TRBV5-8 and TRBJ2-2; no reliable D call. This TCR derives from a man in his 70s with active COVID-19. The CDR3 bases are TGTGCCAGCAGCTTGGACGTTCCATTCCAGGCGAACACCGGGGAGCTGTTTTTT. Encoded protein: CASSLDVPFQANTGELFF.